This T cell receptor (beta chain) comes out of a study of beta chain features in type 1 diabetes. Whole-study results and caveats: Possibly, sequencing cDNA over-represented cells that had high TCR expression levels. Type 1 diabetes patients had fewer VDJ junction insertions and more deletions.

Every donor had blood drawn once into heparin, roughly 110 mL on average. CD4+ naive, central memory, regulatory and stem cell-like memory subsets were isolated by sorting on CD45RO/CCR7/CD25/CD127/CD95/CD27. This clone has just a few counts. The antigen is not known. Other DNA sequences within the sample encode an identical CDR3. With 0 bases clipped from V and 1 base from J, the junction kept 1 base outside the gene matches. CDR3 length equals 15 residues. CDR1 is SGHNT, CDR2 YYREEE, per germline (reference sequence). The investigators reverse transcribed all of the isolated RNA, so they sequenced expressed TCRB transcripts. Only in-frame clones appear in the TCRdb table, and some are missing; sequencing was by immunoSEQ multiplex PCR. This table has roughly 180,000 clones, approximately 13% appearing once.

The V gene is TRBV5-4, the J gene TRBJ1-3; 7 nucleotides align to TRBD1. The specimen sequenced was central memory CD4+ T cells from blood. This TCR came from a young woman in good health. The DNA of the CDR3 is TGTGCCAGCAGCTTGGCACAGGGGTCTGGAAACACCATATATTTT. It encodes CASSLAQGSGNTIYF. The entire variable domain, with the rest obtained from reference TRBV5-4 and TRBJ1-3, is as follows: ETGVTQSPTHLIKTRGQQVTLRCSSQSGHNTVSWYQQALGQGPQFIFQYYREEENGRGNFPPRFSGLQFPNYSSELNVNALELDDSALYLCASSLAQGSGNTIYFGEGSWLTVV.